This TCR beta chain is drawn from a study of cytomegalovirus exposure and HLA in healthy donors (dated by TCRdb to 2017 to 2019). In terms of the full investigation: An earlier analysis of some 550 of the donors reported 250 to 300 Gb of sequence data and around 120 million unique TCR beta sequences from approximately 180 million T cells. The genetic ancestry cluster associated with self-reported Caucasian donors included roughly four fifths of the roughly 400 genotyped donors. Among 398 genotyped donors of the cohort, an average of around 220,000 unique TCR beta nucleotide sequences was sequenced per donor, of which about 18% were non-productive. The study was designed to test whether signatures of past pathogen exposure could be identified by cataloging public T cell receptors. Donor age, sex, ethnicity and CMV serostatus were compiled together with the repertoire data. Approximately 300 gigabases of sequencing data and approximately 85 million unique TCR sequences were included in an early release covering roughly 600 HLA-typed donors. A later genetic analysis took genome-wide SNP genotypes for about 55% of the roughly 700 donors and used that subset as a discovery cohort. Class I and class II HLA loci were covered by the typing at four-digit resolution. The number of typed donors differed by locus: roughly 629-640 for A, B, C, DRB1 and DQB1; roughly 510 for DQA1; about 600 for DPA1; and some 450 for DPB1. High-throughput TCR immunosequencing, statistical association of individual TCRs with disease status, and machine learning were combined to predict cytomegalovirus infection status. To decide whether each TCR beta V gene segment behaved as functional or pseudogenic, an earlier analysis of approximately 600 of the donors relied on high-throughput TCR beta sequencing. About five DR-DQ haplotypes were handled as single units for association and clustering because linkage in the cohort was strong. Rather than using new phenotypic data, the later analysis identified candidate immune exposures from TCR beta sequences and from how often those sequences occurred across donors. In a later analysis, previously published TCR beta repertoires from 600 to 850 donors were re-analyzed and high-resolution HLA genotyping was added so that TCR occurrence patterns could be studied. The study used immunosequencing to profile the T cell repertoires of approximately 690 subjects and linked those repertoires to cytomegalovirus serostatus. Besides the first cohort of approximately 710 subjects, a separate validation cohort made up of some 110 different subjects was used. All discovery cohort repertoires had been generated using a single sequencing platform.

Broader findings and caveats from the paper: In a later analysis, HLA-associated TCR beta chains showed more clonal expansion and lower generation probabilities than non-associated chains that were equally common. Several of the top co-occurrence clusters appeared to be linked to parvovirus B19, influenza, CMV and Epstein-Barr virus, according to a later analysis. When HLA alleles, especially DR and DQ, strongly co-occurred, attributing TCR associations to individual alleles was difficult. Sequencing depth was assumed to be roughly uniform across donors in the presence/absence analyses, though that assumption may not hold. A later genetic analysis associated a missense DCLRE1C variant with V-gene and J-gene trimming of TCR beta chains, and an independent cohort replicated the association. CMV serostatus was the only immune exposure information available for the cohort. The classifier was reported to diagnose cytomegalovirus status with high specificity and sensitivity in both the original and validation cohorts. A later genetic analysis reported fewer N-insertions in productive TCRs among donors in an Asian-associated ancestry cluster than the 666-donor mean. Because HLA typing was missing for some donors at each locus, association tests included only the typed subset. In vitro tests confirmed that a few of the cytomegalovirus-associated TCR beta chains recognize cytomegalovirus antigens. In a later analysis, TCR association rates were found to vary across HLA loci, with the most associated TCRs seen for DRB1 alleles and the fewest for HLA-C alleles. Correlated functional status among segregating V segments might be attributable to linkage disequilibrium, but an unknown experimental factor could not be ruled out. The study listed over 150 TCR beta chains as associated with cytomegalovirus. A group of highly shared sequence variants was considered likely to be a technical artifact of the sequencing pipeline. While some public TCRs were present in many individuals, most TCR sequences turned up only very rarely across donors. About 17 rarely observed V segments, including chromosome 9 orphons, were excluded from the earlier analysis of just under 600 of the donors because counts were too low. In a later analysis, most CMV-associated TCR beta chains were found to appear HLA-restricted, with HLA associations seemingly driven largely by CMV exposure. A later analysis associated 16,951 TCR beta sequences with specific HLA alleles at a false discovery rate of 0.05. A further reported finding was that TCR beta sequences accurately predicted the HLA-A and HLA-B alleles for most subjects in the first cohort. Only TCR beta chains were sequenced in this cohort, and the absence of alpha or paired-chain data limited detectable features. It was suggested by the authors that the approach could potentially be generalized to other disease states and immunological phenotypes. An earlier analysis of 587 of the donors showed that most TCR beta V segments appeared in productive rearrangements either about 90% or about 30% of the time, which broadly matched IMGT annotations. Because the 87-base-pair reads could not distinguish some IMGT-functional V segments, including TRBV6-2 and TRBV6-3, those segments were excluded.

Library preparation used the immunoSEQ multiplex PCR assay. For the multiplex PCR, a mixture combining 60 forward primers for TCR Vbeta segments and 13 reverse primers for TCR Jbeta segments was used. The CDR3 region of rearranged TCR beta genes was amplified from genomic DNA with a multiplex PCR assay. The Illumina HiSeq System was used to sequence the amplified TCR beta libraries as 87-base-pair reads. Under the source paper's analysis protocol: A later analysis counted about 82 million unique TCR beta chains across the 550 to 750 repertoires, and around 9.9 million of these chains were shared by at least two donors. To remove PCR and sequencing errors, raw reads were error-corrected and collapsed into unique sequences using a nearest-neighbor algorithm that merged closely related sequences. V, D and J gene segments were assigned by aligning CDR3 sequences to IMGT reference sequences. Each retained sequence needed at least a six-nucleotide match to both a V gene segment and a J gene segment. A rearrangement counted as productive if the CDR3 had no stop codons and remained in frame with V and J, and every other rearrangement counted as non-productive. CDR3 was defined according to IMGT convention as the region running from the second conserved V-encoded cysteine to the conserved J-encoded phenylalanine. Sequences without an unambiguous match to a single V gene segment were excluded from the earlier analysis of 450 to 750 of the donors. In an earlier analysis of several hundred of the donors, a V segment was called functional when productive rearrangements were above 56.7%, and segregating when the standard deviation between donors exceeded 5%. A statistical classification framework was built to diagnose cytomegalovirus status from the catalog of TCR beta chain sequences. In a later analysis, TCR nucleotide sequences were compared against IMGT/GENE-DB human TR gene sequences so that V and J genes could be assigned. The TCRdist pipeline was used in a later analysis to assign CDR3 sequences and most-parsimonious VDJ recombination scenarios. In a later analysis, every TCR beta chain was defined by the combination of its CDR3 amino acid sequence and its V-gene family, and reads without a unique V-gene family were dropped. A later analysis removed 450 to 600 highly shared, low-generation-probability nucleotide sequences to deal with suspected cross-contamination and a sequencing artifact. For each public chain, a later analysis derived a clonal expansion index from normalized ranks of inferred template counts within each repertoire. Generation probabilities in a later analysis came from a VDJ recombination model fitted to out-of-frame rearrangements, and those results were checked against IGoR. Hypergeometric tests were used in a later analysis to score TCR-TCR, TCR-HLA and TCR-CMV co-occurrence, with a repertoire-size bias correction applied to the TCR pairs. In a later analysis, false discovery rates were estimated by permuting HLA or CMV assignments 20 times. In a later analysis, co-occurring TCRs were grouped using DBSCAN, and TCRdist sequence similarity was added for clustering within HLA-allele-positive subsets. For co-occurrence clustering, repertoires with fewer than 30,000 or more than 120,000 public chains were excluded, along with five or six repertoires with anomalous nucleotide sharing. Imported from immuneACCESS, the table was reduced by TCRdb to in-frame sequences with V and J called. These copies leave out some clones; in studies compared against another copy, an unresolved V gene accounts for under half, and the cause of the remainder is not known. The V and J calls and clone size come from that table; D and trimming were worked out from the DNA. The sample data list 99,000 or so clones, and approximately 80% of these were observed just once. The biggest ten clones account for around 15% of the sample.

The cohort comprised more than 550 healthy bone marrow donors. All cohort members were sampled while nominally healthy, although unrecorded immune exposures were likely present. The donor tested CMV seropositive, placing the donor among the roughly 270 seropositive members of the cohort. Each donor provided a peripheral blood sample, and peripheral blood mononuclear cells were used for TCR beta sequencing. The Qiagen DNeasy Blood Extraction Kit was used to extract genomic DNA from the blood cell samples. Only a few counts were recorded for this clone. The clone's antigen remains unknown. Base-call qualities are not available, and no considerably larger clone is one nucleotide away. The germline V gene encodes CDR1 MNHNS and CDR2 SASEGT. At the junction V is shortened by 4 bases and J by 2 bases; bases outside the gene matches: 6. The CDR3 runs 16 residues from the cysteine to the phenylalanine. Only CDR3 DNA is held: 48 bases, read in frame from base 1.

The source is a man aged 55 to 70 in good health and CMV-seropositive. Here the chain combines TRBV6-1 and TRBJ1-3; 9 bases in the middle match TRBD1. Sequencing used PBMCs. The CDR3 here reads CASSAPGQGTGNTIYF. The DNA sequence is TGTGCCAGCAGTGCGCCGGGACAGGGAACTGGAAACACCATATATTTT.